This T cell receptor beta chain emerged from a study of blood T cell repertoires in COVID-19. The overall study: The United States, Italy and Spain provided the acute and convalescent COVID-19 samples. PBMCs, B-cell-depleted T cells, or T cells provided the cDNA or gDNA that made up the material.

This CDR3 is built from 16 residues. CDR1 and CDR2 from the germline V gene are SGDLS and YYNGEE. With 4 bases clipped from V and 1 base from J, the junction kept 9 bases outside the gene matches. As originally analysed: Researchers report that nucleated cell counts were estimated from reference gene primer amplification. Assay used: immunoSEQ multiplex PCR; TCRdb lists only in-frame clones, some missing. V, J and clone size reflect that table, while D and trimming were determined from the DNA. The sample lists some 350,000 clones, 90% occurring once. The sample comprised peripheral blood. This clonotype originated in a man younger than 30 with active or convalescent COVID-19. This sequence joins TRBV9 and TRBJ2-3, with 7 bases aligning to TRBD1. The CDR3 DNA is TGTGCCAGCAGCCCCGGGACAGTGGCGGGCACAGATACGCAGTATTTT. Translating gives CASSPGTVAGTDTQYF.